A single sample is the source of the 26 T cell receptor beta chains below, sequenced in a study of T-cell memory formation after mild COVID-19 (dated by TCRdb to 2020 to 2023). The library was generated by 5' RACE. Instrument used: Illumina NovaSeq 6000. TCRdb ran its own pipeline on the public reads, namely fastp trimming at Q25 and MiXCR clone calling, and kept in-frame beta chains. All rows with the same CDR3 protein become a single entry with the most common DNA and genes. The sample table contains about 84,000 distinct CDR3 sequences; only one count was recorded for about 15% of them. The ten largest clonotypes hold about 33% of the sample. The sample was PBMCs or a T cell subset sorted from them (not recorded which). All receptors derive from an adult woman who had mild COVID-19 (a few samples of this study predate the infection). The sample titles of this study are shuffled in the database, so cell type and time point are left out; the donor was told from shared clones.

The CDR3 DNA reads as TGTGCCAGCAGTGAATTCCTAGGGGAGCGCAATCAGCCCCAGCATTTT. It encodes CASSEFLGERNQPQHF. The chain uses TRBV6-1 and TRBJ1-5; perhaps TRBD1 as D (5 bases). Trimming took off 2 bases at V and 2 bases at J, with 13 bases between the two ends. The CDR3 length is 16 residues. Germline CDR1 is MNHNS and CDR2 is SASEGT.

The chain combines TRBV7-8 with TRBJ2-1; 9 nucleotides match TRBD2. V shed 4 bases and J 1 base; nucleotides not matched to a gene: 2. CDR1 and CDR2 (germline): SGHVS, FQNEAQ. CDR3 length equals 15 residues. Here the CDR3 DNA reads TGTGCCAGCAGCTCGACTAGCGGTTCCTACAATGAGCAGTTCTTC. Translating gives CASSSTSGSYNEQFF.

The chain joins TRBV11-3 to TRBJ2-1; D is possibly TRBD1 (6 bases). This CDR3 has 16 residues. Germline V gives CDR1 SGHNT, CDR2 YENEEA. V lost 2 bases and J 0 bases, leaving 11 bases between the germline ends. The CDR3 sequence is CASSLRTGSSYNEQFF. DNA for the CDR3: TGTGCCAGCAGCTTACGTACAGGGAGCTCCTACAATGAGCAGTTCTTC.

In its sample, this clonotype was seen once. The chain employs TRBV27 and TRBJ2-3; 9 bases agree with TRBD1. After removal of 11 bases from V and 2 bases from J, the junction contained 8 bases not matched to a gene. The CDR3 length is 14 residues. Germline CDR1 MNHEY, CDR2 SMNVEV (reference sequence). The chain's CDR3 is CASWGTGFTDTQYF. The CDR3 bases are TGTGCCTCCTGGGGGACAGGGTTCACAGATACGCAGTATTTT.

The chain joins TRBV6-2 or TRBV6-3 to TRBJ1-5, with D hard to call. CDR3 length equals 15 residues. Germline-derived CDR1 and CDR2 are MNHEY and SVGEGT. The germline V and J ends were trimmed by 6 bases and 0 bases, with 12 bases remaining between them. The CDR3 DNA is TGTGCCAGCAGCCCCCAGGTGGCTAGCAATCAGCCCCAGCATTTT. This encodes CASSPQVASNQPQHF.

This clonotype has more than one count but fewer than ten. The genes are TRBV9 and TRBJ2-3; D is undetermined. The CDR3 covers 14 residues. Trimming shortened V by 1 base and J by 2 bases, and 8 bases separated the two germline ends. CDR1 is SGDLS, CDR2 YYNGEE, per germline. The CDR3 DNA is TGTGCCAGCAGCGTATGGCAGTTCACAGATACGCAGTATTTT. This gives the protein CASSVWQFTDTQYF.

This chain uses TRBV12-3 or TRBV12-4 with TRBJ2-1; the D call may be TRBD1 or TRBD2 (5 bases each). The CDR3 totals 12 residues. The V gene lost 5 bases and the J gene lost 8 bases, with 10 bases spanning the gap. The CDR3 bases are TGTGCCAGCAGTCGGGACGCGGATGAGCAGTTCTTC. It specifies CASSRDADEQFF.

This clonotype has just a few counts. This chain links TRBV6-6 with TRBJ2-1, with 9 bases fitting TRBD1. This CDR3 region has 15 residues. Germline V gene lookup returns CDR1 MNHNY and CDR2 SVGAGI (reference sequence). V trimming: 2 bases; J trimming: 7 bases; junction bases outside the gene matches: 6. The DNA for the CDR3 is TGTGCCAGCAGTTACCATTTGGGACAGGGTAATGAGCAGTTCTTC. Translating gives CASSYHLGQGNEQFF.

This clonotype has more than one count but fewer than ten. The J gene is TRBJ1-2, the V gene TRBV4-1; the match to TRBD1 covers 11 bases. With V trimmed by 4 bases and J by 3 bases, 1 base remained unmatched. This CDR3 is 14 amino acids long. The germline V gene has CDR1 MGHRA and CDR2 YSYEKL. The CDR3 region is CASSRDRGDYGYTF. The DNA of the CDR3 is TGCGCCAGCAGCCGGGACAGGGGGGACTATGGCTACACCTTC.

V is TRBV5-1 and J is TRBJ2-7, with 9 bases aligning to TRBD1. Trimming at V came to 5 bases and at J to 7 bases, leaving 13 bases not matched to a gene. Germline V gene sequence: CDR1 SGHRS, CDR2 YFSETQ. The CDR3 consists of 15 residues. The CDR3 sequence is CASRQGQGQEWEQYF. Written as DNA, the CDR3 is TGCGCCAGCAGGCAAGGACAGGGGCAGGAGTGGGAGCAGTACTTC. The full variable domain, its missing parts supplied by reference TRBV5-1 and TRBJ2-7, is KAGVTQTPRYLIKTRGQQVTLSCSPISGHRSVSWYQQTPGQGLQFLFEYFSETQRNKGNFPGRFSGRQFSNSRSEMNVSTLELGDSALYLCASRQGQGQEWEQYFGPGTRLTVT.

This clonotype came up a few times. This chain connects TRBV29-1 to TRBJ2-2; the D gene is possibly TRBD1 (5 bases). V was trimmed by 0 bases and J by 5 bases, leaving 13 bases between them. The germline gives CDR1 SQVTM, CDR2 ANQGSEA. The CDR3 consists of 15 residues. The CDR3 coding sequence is TGCAGCGTTGAAGAGGTAGTAGGGGAAACCGGGGAGCTGTTTTTT. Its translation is CSVEEVVGETGELFF.

CDR3 DNA sequence: TGTGCCAGCAGTTTTCCGGCTCTAAGAGGAGAGAACACTGAAGCTTTCTTT. Encoded protein: CASSFPALRGENTEAFF. The J gene is TRBJ1-1, the V gene TRBV12-3 or TRBV12-4; no firm D call. Trimming pared 3 bases from V and 1 base from J, leaving 18 bases between. The length of the CDR3 is 17 residues.

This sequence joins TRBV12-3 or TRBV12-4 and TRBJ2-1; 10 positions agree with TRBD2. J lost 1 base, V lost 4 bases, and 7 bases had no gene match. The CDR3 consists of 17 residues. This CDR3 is CASSSALAGVSYNEQFF. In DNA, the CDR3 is TGTGCCAGCAGTTCTGCCCTAGCGGGAGTATCCTACAATGAGCAGTTCTTC.

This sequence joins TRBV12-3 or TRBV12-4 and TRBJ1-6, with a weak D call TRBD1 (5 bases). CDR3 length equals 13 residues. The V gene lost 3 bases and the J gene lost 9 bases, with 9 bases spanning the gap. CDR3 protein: CASSFGGGSPLHF. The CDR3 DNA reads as TGTGCCAGCAGTTTTGGGGGGGGTTCACCCCTCCACTTT.

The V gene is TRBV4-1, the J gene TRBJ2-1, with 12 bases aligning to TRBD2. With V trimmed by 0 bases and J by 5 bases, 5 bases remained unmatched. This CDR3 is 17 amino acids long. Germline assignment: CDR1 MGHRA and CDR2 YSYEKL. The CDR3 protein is CASSQERLAGVNNEQFF. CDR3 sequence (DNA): TGCGCCAGCAGCCAAGAGAGACTAGCGGGGGTAAACAATGAGCAGTTCTTC.

The CDR3 spells CSVVADTEAFF. CDR3 DNA sequence: TGCAGCGTTGTCGCGGACACTGAAGCTTTCTTT. The rearrangement uses TRBV29-1 and TRBJ1-1; D is uncertain. The CDR3 is made up of 11 amino acids. CDR1 is SQVTM, CDR2 ANQGSEA, per germline. The ends were cut back, 4 bases at V and 3 bases at J, with 6 bases in the middle.

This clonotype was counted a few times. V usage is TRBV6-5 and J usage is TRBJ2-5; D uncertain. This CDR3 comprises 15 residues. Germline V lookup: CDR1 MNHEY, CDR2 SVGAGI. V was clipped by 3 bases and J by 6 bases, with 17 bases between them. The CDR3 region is CASSYNPPERQTQYF. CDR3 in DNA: TGTGCCAGCAGTTATAACCCCCCTGAACGACAGACCCAGTACTTC.

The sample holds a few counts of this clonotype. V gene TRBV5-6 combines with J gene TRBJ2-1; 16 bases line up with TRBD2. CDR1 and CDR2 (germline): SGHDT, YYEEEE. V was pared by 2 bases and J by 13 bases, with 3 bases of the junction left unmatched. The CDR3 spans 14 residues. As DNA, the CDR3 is TGTGCCAGCAGCTTCGGGACTAGCGGGAGGGAACAGTTCTTC. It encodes CASSFGTSGREQFF.

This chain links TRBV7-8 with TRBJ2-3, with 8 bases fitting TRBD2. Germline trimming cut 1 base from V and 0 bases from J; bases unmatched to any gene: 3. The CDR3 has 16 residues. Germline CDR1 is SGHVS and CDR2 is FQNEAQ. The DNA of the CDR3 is TGTGCCAGCAGCTTAGATCCTAGCGGGAGCACAGATACGCAGTATTTT. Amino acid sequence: CASSLDPSGSTDTQYF.

The CDR3 protein is CASSLGVEEQETQYF. Here the CDR3 DNA reads TGTGCCAGCAGTTTAGGGGTGGAGGAACAGGAGACCCAGTACTTC. The V gene is TRBV12-3 or TRBV12-4, the J gene TRBJ2-5; perhaps TRBD2 as D (5 bases). Trimming shortened V by 1 base and J by 5 bases, and 14 bases separated the two germline ends. The CDR3 covers 15 residues.

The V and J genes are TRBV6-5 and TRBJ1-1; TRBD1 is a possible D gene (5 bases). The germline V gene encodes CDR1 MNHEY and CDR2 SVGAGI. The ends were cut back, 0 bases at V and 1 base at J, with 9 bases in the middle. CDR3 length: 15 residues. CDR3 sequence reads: CASSYSMGGNTEAFF. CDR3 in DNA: TGTGCCAGCAGTTACTCGATGGGGGGGAACACTGAAGCTTTCTTT.

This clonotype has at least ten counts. CDR3: CASSPRSGTSGYNEQFF. The CDR3 bases are TGTGCCAGCAGCCCCAGATCCGGGACTAGCGGATACAATGAGCAGTTCTTC. The genes are TRBV7-6 and TRBJ2-1, with TRBD2 identical over 11 bases. Per the germline V gene, CDR1 is SGHVS and CDR2 is FNYEAQ. This CDR3 is built from 17 residues. Losses at the gene ends were 5 bases for V and 4 bases for J; bases not matched to a gene: 10. Drawing the rest from reference TRBV7-6 and TRBJ2-1, the complete variable domain is GAGVSQSPRYKVTKRGQDVALRCDPISGHVSLYWYRQALGQGPEFLTYFNYEAQQDKSGLPNDRFSAERPEGSISTLTIQRTEQRDSAMYRCASSPRSGTSGYNEQFFGPGTRLTVL.

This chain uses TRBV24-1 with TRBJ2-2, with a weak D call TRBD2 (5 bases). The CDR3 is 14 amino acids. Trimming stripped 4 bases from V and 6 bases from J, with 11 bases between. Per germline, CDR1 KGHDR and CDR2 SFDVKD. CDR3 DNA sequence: TGTGCCACCAGTGACCTGACGAGGGCCGGGGAGCTGTTTTTT. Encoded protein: CATSDLTRAGELFF.

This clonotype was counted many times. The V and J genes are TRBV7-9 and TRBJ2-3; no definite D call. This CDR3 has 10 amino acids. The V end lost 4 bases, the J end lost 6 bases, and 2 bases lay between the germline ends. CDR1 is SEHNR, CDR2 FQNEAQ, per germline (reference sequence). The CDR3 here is CASSSDTQYF. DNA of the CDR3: TGTGCCAGCAGCTCCGATACGCAGTATTTT. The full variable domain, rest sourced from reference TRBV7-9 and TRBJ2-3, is DTGVSQNPRHKITKRGQNVTFRCDPISEHNRLYWYRQTLGQGPEFLTYFQNEAQLEKSRLLSDRFSAERPKGSFSTLEIQRTEQGDSAMYLCASSSDTQYFGPGTRLTVL.

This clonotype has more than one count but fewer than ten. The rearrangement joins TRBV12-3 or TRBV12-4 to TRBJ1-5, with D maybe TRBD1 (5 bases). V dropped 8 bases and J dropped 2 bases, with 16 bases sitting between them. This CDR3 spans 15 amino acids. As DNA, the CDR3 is TGTGCCAGCGGGGCAGGGCCCCGAGGCAATCAGCCCCAGCATTTT. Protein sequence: CASGAGPRGNQPQHF.

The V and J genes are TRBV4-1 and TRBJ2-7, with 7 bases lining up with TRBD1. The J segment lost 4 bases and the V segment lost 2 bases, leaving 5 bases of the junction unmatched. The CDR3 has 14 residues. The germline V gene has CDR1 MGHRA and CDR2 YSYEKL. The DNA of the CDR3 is TGCGCCAGCAGCCAACCCGGGACAGTTTACGAGCAGTACTTC. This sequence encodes CASSQPGTVYEQYF.